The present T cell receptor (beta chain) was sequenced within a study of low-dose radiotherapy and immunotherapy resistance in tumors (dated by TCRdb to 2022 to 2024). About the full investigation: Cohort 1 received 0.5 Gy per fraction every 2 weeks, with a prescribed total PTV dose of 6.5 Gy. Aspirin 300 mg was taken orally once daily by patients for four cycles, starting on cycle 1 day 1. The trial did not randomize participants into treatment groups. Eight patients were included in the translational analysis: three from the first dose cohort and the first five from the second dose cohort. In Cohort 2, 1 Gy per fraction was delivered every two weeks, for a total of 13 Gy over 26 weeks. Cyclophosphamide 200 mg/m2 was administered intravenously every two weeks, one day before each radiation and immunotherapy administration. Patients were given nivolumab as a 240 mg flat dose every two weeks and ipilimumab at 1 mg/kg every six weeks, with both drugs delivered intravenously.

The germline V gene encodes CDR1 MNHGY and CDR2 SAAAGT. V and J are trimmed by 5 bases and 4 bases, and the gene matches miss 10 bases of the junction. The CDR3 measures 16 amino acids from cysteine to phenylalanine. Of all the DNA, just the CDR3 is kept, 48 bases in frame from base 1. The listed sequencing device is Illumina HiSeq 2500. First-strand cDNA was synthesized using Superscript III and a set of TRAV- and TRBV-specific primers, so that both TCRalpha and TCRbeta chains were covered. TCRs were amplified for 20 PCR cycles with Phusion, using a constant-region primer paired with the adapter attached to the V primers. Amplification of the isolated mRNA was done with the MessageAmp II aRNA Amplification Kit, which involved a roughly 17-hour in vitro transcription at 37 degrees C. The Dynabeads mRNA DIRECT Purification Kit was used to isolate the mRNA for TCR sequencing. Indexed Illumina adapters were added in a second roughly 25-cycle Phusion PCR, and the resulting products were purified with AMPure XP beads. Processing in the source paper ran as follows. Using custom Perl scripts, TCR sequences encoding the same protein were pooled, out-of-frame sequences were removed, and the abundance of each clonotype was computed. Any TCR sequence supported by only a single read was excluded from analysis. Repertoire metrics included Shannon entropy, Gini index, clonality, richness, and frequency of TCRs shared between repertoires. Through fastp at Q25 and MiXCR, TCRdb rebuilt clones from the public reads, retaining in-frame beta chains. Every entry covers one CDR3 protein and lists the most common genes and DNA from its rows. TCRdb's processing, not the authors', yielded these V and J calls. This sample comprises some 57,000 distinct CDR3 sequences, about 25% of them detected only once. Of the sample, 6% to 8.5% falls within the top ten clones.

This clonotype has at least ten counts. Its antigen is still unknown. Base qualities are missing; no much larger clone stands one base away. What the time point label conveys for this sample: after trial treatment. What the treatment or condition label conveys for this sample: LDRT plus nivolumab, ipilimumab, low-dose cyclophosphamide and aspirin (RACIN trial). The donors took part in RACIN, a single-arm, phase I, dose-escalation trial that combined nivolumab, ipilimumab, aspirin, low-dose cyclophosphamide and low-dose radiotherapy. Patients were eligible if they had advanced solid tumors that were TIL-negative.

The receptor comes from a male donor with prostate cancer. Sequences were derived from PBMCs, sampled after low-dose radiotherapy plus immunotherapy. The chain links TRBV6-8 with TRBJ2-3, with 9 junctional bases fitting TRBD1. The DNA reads TGTGCCAGCAGTCAATGGGACAGGGTTGGCGCAGATACGCAGTATTTT. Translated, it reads CASSQWDRVGADTQYF.